What follows are 21 T cell receptor beta chains derived from one specimen sequenced in a study of cytomegalovirus exposure and HLA in healthy donors. The PCR had 60 Vbeta and 13 Jbeta primers. This table comes from immunoSEQ multiplex PCR, and its TCRdb copy is limited to in-frame clones, with some not included. The sample includes about 160,000 clones, around 84% of them seen just once. The sequencing input was PBMCs. These receptors all stem from a man aged 45-65 years in good health and CMV-seropositive.

This clone was observed once. The rearrangement links TRBV25-1 to TRBJ2-5; perhaps TRBD1 as D (6 bases). This CDR3 region has 14 residues. Per the germline V gene, CDR1 is MGHDK and CDR2 is SYGVNS. V was trimmed by 6 bases and J by 2 bases, leaving 13 bases between them. CDR3: CASRDTGNQETQYF. In DNA, the CDR3 is TGTGCCAGCAGGGATACAGGGAATCAAGAGACCCAGTACTTC.

Here the CDR3 reads CASSGGQYNEQFF. CDR3 in DNA: TGTGCCAGCAGTGGGGGACAGTACAATGAGCAGTTCTTC. The chain couples TRBV6-1 to TRBJ2-1; 7 bases are shared with TRBD1. V lost 4 bases and J lost 4; bases outside the gene matches: 1. This CDR3 comprises 13 residues. Germline V gives CDR1 MNHNS, CDR2 SASEGT.

A remark on this clone: Germline is not matched at one junction end, which may reflect a read error. This sequence joins TRBV27 and TRBJ1-1, with a possible D match to TRBD1 (6 bases). The CDR3 runs 13 residues. CDR1 MNHEY and CDR2 SMNVEV come from the germline V gene (reference sequence). CDR3: CASSLQGNAEAFF. CDR3 nucleotide sequence: TGTGCCAGCAGTTTACAGGGGAACGCTGAAGCTTTCTTT.

The rearrangement uses TRBV11-2 and TRBJ2-3; D is perhaps TRBD2 (5 bases). The V and J ends lost 2 bases and 9 bases respectively, with 9 bases between them. Germline CDR1 and CDR2: SGHAT and FQNNGV. The CDR3 is 12 residues long. The CDR3 nucleotides read TGTGCCAGCAGCTTACGGGGAGCCACGCAGTATTTT. Amino acids: CASSLRGATQYF.

As to this clone: Germline is not matched at one junction end, which may reflect a read error. V is TRBV4-1 and J is TRBJ2-1, with TRBD2 as a possible D gene (5 bases). CDR1 and CDR2 (germline): MGHRA, YSYEKL. The length of the CDR3 is 15 residues. The CDR3 here is CASSSPSGKYNEQFF. CDR3 coding DNA: TGCGCCAGCAGCTCCCCCAGCGGAAAATACAATGAACAGTTCTTC.

The V call is TRBV7-9, the J call TRBJ1-1; tentatively, D is TRBD1 (6 bases). This CDR3 is 17 amino acids long. Germline assignment: CDR1 SEHNR and CDR2 FQNEAQ (reference sequence). Deletions cut 6 bases from V and 0 bases from J, with 20 bases between. CDR3 coding DNA: TGTGCCAGCAGTAACCCGGGGACAAGGGGTATGAACACTGAAGCTTTCTTT. Protein: CASSNPGTRGMNTEAFF.

This chain uses TRBV7-9 with TRBJ1-2, with 7 bases that match TRBD1. Trimming at V came to 5 bases and at J to 2 bases, leaving 2 bases not matched to a gene. CDR3 length: 13 residues. Per the germline V gene, CDR1 is SEHNR and CDR2 is FQNEAQ (reference sequence). CDR3 nucleotide sequence: TGTGCCAGCAGCCAGGGACAGAACTATGGCTACACCTTC. Its translation: CASSQGQNYGYTF.

In this sample, this clone turned up a few times. The chain couples TRBV6-5 to TRBJ1-1, with D perhaps TRBD1 (6 bases). The CDR3 contains 16 residues. Germline V gene data show CDR1 as MNHEY and CDR2 as SVGAGI. Trimming pared 2 bases from V and 2 bases from J, leaving 15 bases between. The CDR3 sequence: CASSYSPRGGNTEAFF. CDR3 DNA sequence: TGTGCCAGCAGTTACAGCCCTAGGGGGGGAAACACTGAAGCTTTCTTT.

The V call is TRBV4-1, the J call TRBJ1-3; D uncertain. V lost 8 bases, J lost 0 bases, and 20 bases lay in between. The CDR3 runs to 17 residues. The germline CDR1 and CDR2 sequences are MGHRA and YSYEKL. The CDR3 nucleotides are TGCGCCAGCCGTCTCATGCCGAGGCCCAGCTCTGGAAACACCATATATTTT. The encoded protein is CASRLMPRPSSGNTIYF.

The rearrangement uses TRBV2 and TRBJ1-4, with TRBD1 identical over 8 bases. Germline V lookup: CDR1 SNHLY, CDR2 FYNNEI. V shed 6 bases, J shed 1 base, and the junction held 4 bases outside the gene matches. This CDR3 comprises 15 residues. The CDR3 loop is CASSAQGGTNEKLFF. The CDR3 DNA is TGTGCCAGCAGCGCACAGGGGGGAACTAATGAAAAACTGTTTTTT. Full variable domain (rest looked up from reference TRBV2 and TRBJ1-4): EPEVTQTPSHQVTQMGQEVILRCVPISNHLYFYWYRQILGQKVEFLVSFYNNEISEKSEIFDDQFSVERPDGSNFTLKIRSTKLEDSAMYFCASSAQGGTNEKLFFGSGTQLSVL.

V gene TRBV5-1 combines with J gene TRBJ1-1, with D uncertain. Germline CDR1 is SGHRS and CDR2 is YFSETQ. The CDR3 length is 14 residues. Trimming cost V 0 bases and J 1 base, with 7 bases left between them. This chain's CDR3 is CASSLVVGNTEAFF. DNA of the CDR3: TGCGCCAGCAGCTTGGTAGTTGGGAACACTGAAGCTTTCTTT.

V and J are TRBV7-6 and TRBJ2-1; 7 bases line up with TRBD2. Germline V gene sequence: CDR1 SGHVS, CDR2 FNYEAQ. The CDR3 is 15 residues long. Trimming cost V 3 bases and J 7 bases; bases outside gene matches: 9. CDR3: CASSFKGGSGNEQFF. The DNA of the CDR3 is TGTGCCAGCAGCTTCAAGGGCGGGAGCGGGAATGAGCAGTTCTTC.

The CDR3 bases are TGTGCCAGCAGCGTAGGGACAGATACTGAAGCTTTCTTT. This gives the protein CASSVGTDTEAFF. The J gene is TRBJ1-1, the V gene TRBV5-4, with 7 positions matching TRBD1. The CDR3 has 13 amino acids. Germline CDR1 reads SGHNT; CDR2 reads YYREEE (reference sequence). V gave up 4 bases and J gave up 5 bases; unmatched junction bases: 5.

The sample holds a few counts of this clone. The chain uses TRBV18 and TRBJ2-5; the D gene is possibly TRBD1 (5 bases). Per the germline V gene, CDR1 is KGHSH and CDR2 is LQKENI. The length of the CDR3 is 14 residues. V was cut by 5 bases and J by 4 bases, with 14 bases left in between. CDR3 sequence reads: CASSGAGGLETQYF. CDR3 DNA sequence: TGTGCCAGCTCAGGGGCTGGCGGTTTAGAGACCCAGTACTTC. Filled out from reference TRBV18 and TRBJ2-5, the complete variable domain reads NAGVMQNPRHLVRRRGQEARLRCSPMKGHSHVYWYRQLPEEGLKFMVYLQKENIIDESGMPKERFSAEFPKEGPSILRIQQVVRGDSAAYFCASSGAGGLETQYFGPGTRLLVL.

The chain combines TRBV19 with TRBJ1-1; D gene ambiguous. Germline CDR1 is LNHDA and CDR2 is SQIVND (reference sequence). Trimming took 5 bases from V and 2 from J, leaving 6 bases between them. CDR3 length equals 12 residues. The CDR3 DNA follows: TGTGCCAGTAGTGTACTCAACACTGAAGCTTTCTTT. Translated: CASSVLNTEAFF.

This chain connects TRBV5-1 to TRBJ1-1, with a possible D match to TRBD1 (5 bases). This CDR3 is 16 amino acids long. V was cut by 1 base and J by 4 bases, with 17 bases left in between. Germline CDR1 is SGHRS and CDR2 is YFSETQ. DNA of the CDR3: TGCGCCAGCAGCTTGAGGTCGTCAGGGTTGACCACTGAAGCTTTCTTT. This sequence encodes CASSLRSSGLTTEAFF.

This chain joins TRBV5-1 and TRBJ1-4; D is undetermined. CDR3 length: 16 amino acids. Germline CDR1 SGHRS, CDR2 YFSETQ. The V gene lost 0 bases and the J gene lost 0 bases, with 9 bases spanning the gap. CDR3 sequence: CASSLVPLTTNEKLFF. The CDR3 coding sequence is TGCGCCAGCAGCTTGGTCCCACTAACAACTAATGAAAAACTGTTTTTT. Based on the CDR3 plus reference TRBV5-1 and TRBJ1-4, the full variable domain is KAGVTQTPRYLIKTRGQQVTLSCSPISGHRSVSWYQQTPGQGLQFLFEYFSETQRNKGNFPGRFSGRQFSNSRSEMNVSTLELGDSALYLCASSLVPLTTNEKLFFGSGTQLSVL.

This clone was picked up one time. The chain couples TRBV4-1 to TRBJ1-2; D not certain. From germline, CDR1 is MGHRA and CDR2 YSYEKL. CDR3 length: 14 residues. Trimming stripped 0 bases from V and 8 bases from J, with 13 bases between. CDR3 in amino acids: CASSQDPPSLGYTF. In nucleotides, the CDR3 is TGCGCCAGCAGCCAAGACCCCCCTAGTTTGGGCTACACCTTC.

The chain is built from TRBV5-6 and TRBJ1-2, with a possible D match to TRBD1 (5 bases). Per germline, CDR1 SGHDT and CDR2 YYEEEE. The CDR3 consists of 15 residues. The germline V and J ends were trimmed by 1 base and 0 bases, with 10 bases remaining between them. The CDR3, as DNA: TGTGCCAGCAGCTTGACCCAGGGTACTAACTATGGCTACACCTTC. This codes for CASSLTQGTNYGYTF.

This chain uses TRBV6-5 with TRBJ2-1, with TRBD2 matching 11 bases. This CDR3 contains 15 residues. Trimming cost V 6 bases and J 2 bases; bases outside gene matches: 3. The germline V gene has CDR1 MNHEY and CDR2 SVGAGI. The CDR3 nucleotides read TGTGCCAGCAGATTAGCGGGGGGGCCCTACAATGAGCAGTTCTTC. Amino acid sequence: CASRLAGGPYNEQFF.

The chain links TRBV13 to TRBJ2-5, with D perhaps TRBD1 (5 bases). The V gene lost 4 bases and the J gene lost 4 bases, with 13 bases spanning the gap. Germline CDR1 PRHDT, CDR2 FYEKMQ (reference sequence). This CDR3 spans 14 amino acids. CDR3 protein: CASSSRTSRETQYF. DNA of the CDR3: TGTGCCAGCAGCTCCCGGACAAGCCGAGAGACCCAGTACTTC.